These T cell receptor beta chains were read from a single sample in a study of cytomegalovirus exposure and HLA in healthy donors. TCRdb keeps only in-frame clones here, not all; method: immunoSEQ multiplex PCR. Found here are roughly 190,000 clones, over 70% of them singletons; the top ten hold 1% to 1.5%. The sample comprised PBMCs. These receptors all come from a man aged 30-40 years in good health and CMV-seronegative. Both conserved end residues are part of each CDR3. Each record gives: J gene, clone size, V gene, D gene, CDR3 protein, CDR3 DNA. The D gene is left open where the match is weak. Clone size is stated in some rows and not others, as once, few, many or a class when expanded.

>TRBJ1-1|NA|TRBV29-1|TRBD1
CSVQHIGTANTEAFF
TGCAGTGTTCAACACATCGGGACAGCGAACACTGAAGCTTTCTTT
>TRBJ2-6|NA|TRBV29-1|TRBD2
CSVEDRGGSGSVFSALGANVLTF
TGCAGCGTTGAAGATCGCGGCGGGAGTGGCAGCGTATTTTCTGCTCTGGGGGCCAACGTCCTGACTTTC
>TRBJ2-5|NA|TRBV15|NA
CATSRDWGGQGGQETQYF
TGTGCCACCAGCCGAGATTGGGGCGGGCAGGGGGGTCAAGAGACCCAGTACTTC
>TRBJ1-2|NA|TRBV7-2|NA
CASSSQLTRQTGYTF
TGTGCCAGCAGCTCCCAACTGACACGACAGACTGGCTACACCTTC
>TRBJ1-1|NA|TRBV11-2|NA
CASSPPGLVNTEAFF
TGTGCCAGCAGCCCTCCGGGACTGGTGAACACTGAAGCTTTCTTT
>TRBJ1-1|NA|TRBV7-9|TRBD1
CSSSLGTGTGTYTEAFF
TGTTCCAGCAGCTTAGGGACAGGGACCGGGACGTACACTGAAGCTTTCTTT
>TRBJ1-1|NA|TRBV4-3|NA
CASSQGVFATEAFF
TGCGCCAGCAGCCAAGGCGTCTTTGCGACTGAAGCTTTCTTT
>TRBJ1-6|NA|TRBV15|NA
CATSRDLGTQGGISPLHF
TGTGCCACCAGCAGAGATCTAGGGACCCAGGGCGGGATTTCACCCCTCCACTTT
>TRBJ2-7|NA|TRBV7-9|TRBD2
CASSLGLAGDLDEQYF
TGTGCCAGCAGCCTAGGACTAGCGGGAGATCTGGACGAGCAGTACTTC
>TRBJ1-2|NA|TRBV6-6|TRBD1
CASSYVPGQGYGGYTF
TGTGCCAGCAGTTACGTTCCCGGACAGGGCTATGGTGGCTACACCTTC
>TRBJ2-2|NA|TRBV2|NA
CASSEQGENTGELFF
TGTGCCAGCAGTGAACAAGGGGAAAACACCGGGGAGCTGTTTTTT
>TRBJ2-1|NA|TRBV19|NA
CASSLSHRVAADEQFF
TGTGCCAGTAGCCTCTCACATCGGGTAGCTGCCGATGAGCAGTTCTTC
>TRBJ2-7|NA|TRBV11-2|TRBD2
CASSLRTSGSYEQYF
TGTGCCAGCAGCCTCAGGACTAGCGGGTCCTACGAGCAGTACTTC
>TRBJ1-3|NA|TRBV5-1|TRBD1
CASSETGGNDGNTIYF
TGCGCCAGCAGCGAGACAGGGGGGAACGATGGAAACACCATATATTTT
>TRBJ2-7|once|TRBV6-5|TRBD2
CASSLTSGGSYEQYF
TGTGCCAGCAGTCTAACTAGCGGGGGCTCCTACGAGCAGTACTTC
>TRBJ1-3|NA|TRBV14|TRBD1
CASSMQGARNTIYF
TGTGCCAGCAGCATGCAGGGGGCGAGGAACACCATATATTTT
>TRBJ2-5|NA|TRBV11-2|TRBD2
CASSHTGGQETQYF
TGTGCCAGCAGCCACACCGGGGGGCAAGAGACCCAGTACTTC
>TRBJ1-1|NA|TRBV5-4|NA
CASSLAGGSRNTEAFF
TGTGCCAGCAGCTTGGCCGGCGGGAGCAGGAACACTGAAGCTTTCTTT
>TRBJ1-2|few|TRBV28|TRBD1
CASSPGDRQNYGYTF
TGTGCCAGCAGTCCAGGGGACAGGCAGAACTATGGCTACACCTTC
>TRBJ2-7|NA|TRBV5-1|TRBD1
CASKTDRSYEQYF
TGCGCCAGCAAGACGGACAGGTCCTACGAGCAGTACTTC
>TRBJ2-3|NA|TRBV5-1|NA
CASSLGQVTDTQYF
TGCGCCAGCAGCTTGGGGCAGGTCACAGATACGCAGTATTTT
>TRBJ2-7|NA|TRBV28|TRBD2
CASSLWGTSEAGEQYF
TGTGCCAGCAGTTTATGGGGGACTAGCGAGGCGGGAGAGCAGTACTTC
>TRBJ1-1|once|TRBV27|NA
CASSRGGGYAFF
TGTGCCAGCAGCCGAGGGGGGGGCTACGCTTTCTTT
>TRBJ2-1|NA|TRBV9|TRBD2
CASSPGLDPSNEQFF
TGTGCCAGCAGCCCAGGACTAGATCCGTCCAATGAGCAGTTCTTC
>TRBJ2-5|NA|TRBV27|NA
CASSLCRVGGFQETQYF
TGTGCCAGCAGTTTATGTAGGGTGGGCGGGTTCCAAGAGACCCAGTACTTC
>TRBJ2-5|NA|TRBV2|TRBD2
CASSDQRGGQETQYF
TGTGCCAGCAGTGATCAGCGGGGGGGCCAAGAGACCCAGTACTTC
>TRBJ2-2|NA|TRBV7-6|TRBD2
CASSDALASGELFF
TGTGCCAGCAGCGATGCACTAGCGTCCGGGGAGCTGTTTTTT
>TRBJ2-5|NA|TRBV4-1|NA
CASSQERGLQETQYF
TGCGCCAGCAGCCAAGAGCGGGGCCTCCAAGAGACCCAGTACTTC
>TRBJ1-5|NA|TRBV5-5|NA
CASSLDNQPQHF
TGTGCCAGCAGCCTAGACAATCAGCCCCAGCATTTT
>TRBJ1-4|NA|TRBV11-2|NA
CASSSTGWANEKLFF
TGTGCCAGCAGCTCCACAGGGTGGGCTAATGAAAAACTGTTTTTT
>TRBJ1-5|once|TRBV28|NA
CASTTGGRRADQPQHF
TGTGCCAGCACCACCGGGGGAAGGCGGGCCGATCAGCCCCAGCATTTT
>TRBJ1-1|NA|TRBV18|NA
CASSPNPGNTEAFF
TGTGCCAGCTCACCAAACCCGGGGAACACTGAAGCTTTCTTT
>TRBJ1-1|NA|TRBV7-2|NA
CASSQQGVGTEAFF
TGTGCCAGCAGCCAACAAGGGGTGGGGACTGAAGCTTTCTTT
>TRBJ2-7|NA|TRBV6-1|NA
CASNIHRSSYEQYF
TGTGCCAGCAACATCCACAGGTCCTCCTACGAGCAGTACTTC